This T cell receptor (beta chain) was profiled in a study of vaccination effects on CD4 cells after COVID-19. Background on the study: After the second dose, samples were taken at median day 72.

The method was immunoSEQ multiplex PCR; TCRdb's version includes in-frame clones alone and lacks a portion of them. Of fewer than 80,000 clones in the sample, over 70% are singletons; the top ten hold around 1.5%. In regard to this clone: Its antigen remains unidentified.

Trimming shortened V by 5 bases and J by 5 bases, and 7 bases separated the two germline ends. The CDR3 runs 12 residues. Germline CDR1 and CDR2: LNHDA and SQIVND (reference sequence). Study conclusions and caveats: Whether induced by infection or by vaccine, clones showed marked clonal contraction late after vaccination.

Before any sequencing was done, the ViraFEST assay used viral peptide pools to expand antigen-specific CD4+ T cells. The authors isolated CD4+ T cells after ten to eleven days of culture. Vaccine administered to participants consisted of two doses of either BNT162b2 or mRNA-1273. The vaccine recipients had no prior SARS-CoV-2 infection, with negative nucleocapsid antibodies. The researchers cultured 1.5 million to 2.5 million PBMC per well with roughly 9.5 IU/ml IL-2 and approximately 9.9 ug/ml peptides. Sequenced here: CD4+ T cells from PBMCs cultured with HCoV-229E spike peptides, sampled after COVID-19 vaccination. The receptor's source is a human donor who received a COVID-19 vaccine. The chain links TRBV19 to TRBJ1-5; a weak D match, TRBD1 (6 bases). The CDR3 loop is CASSGQYQPQHF. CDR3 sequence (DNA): TGTGCCAGTAGTGGACAGTATCAGCCCCAGCATTTT.